The 15 T cell receptor beta chains below were found in one sample sequenced in a study of blood T cell repertoires in COVID-19. The repertoire was sequenced with immunoSEQ multiplex PCR; TCRdb's copy has only in-frame clones and lacks some. The sample holds about 190,000 clones, approximately 79% seen once. The sample consisted of peripheral blood. The receptors originated from a man aged 55 to 70 with active or convalescent COVID-19.

This rearrangement joins TRBV5-6 to TRBJ2-7, with D perhaps TRBD2 (6 bases). Germline V gene sequence: CDR1 SGHDT, CDR2 YYEEEE. With 6 bases removed from V and 5 bases from J, the gap between germline ends came to 27 bases. The CDR3 length is 17 residues. The CDR3 DNA is TGTGCCAGCACCTACTTCTTAGGGATCAGCGGGCACCACGAGCAGTACTTC. Translating it yields CASTYFLGISGHHEQYF.

The J gene is TRBJ1-3, the V gene TRBV28; possible D gene TRBD1, 5 bases. Trimming pared 10 bases from V and 0 bases from J, leaving 10 bases between. Germline V gene sequence: CDR1 MDHEN, CDR2 SYDVKM. CDR3 size: 13 residues. CDR3 sequence reads: CATLDNSGNTIYF. Here the CDR3 DNA reads TGTGCCACCCTGGACAACTCTGGAAACACCATATATTTT.

CDR3 nucleotides: TGTGCCAGCAGCTTAACGCACAGGAACACTGAAGCTTTCTTT. Protein: CASSLTHRNTEAFF. V usage is TRBV7-3 and J usage is TRBJ1-1, with D unclear. The CDR3 has 14 residues. Trimming removed 0 bases from V and 1 base from J, with 6 bases in between. The germline CDR1 and CDR2 sequences are SGHTA and FQGTGA.

The chain is built from TRBV28 and TRBJ1-2; TRBD1 aligns across 11 bases. This CDR3 comprises 15 residues. The germline V gene encodes CDR1 MDHEN and CDR2 SYDVKM. Losses at the gene ends were 2 bases for V and 2 bases for J; bases not matched to a gene: 1. CDR3 nucleotide sequence: TGTGCCAGCAGTTTAGGGACAGGGGGGAACTATGGCTACACCTTC. Its protein is CASSLGTGGNYGYTF.

The CDR3, as DNA: TGTGCCAGCTCACCGGGCCCCGCCCGCACAGATACGCAGTATTTT. Amino acids: CASSPGPARTDTQYF. The J gene is TRBJ2-3, the V gene TRBV18, with D uncertain. V was pared by 3 bases and J by 1 base, with 11 bases between. Germline V gene data show CDR1 as KGHSH and CDR2 as LQKENI. The CDR3 consists of 15 residues.

This chain connects TRBV12-3 or TRBV12-4 to TRBJ1-6; no clear D gene. This CDR3 comprises 13 residues. The V end was cut by 5 bases, the J end by 9 bases, with 11 bases between. CDR3 DNA: TGTGCCAGCAGTCAACGCGGTGGTTCACCCCTCCACTTT. Translation gives CASSQRGGSPLHF.

The DNA of the CDR3 is TGCGCCAGCAGCCTAACCTTCGGGACAGAGAGCAATGAGCAGTTCTTC. Amino acid sequence: CASSLTFGTESNEQFF. The chain recombines TRBV4-3 with TRBJ2-1; TRBD1 agrees at 7 bases. V trimming: 4 bases; J trimming: 6 bases; junction bases outside the gene matches: 12. The CDR3 is 16 residues long. Germline V lookup: CDR1 LGHNA, CDR2 YSLEER.

The rearrangement links TRBV7-8 to TRBJ2-7; TRBD1 matches 10 bases. This CDR3 comprises 15 residues. V shed 5 bases, J shed 6 bases, and the junction held 10 bases outside the gene matches. CDR1 is SGHVS and CDR2 is FQNEAQ in the germline V gene. The CDR3 DNA is TGTGCCAGCAGCCTCCCGGGACAGGGGATGATCGAGCAGTACTTC. Residues: CASSLPGQGMIEQYF.

The chain recombines TRBV7-2 with TRBJ2-6, with D possibly TRBD1 on 6 matching bases. Trimming pared 5 bases from V and 4 bases from J, leaving 12 bases between. The CDR3 runs 15 residues. Germline V lookup: CDR1 SGHTA, CDR2 FQGNSA. The CDR3 region has the DNA TGTGCCAGCAGCCTCCAGGGGACCGGGGCCAACGTCCTGACTTTC. Residues: CASSLQGTGANVLTF.

This chain links TRBV19 with TRBJ2-7, with 12 bases aligning to TRBD2. Trimming at V came to 5 bases and at J to 4 bases, leaving 3 bases not matched to a gene. The germline V gene encodes CDR1 LNHDA and CDR2 SQIVND (reference sequence). CDR3 size: 14 residues. As DNA, the CDR3 is TGTGCCAGTAGTGCCGGACTAGCGGGGTACGAGCAGTACTTC. Its protein is CASSAGLAGYEQYF. Full variable domain (missing parts from reference TRBV19 and TRBJ2-7): DGGITQSPKYLFRKEGQNVTLSCEQNLNHDAMYWYRQDPGQGLRLIYYSQIVNDFQKGDIAEGYSVSREKKESFPLTVTSAQKNPTAFYLCASSAGLAGYEQYFGPGTRLTVT.

This chain links TRBV4-2 with TRBJ1-4; 7 bases match TRBD1. The CDR3 runs to 18 residues. The J segment lost 7 bases and the V segment lost 0 bases, leaving 14 bases of the junction unmatched. The germline V gene has CDR1 LGHNA and CDR2 YNFKEQ. CDR3 amino acids: CASSQDTPGQARTEKLFF. In nucleotides, the CDR3 is TGTGCCAGCAGCCAAGATACCCCCGGACAGGCCCGCACTGAAAAACTGTTTTTT.

This chain joins TRBV7-7 and TRBJ1-1; D is ambiguous. The CDR3 contains 13 residues. In germline, CDR1 is SSHAT, CDR2 FNYEAQ (reference sequence). Trimming shortened V by 4 bases and J by 1 base, and 7 bases separated the two germline ends. CDR3 coding DNA: TGTGCCAGCAGCTACGGAGAGAACACTGAAGCTTTCTTT. Its protein product is CASSYGENTEAFF.

V and J are TRBV9 and TRBJ2-7; 7 bases are shared with TRBD1. Germline V gene sequence: CDR1 SGDLS, CDR2 YYNGEE. V lost 0 bases, J lost 4 bases, and 7 bases stayed unmatched. This CDR3 region has 15 residues. CDR3 loop: CASSVDPGGVYEQYF. CDR3 nucleotides: TGTGCCAGCAGCGTAGATCCAGGGGGAGTATACGAGCAGTACTTC.

This rearrangement joins TRBV4-2 to TRBJ2-4; D gene ambiguous. Per the germline V gene, CDR1 is LGHNA and CDR2 is YNFKEQ. The CDR3 covers 15 residues. The germline V and J ends were trimmed by 2 bases and 0 bases, with 8 bases remaining between them. CDR3 residues: CASSQPSLAKNIQYF. The CDR3 nucleotides are TGTGCCAGCAGCCAACCAAGCCTAGCCAAAAACATTCAGTACTTC.

Regarding this clone: This sequence may be a read error, since a much larger clone differs from it by one base. At the DNA level, this CDR3 is encoded by other sequences in the same sample as well. The CDR3 nucleotides read TGTGCTAGCAGCCAAGGCGGGGGTGGAAACACCATATATTTT. Encoded protein: CASSQGGGGNTIYF. The genes are TRBV14 and TRBJ1-3; a possible D gene is TRBD1 (5 bases). The germline V gene has CDR1 SGHDN and CDR2 FVKESK. The length of the CDR3 is 14 residues.